The 10 T cell receptor beta chains in this list originate from one sample, sequenced in a study of blood T cell repertoires in COVID-19. Some clones are missing from TCRdb's copy, which holds only in-frame ones; the method was immunoSEQ multiplex PCR. The sample holds 250,000 to 300,000 clones, about nine tenths seen once. The sequenced sample was peripheral blood. The receptors were sampled from a man in his fifties with acute or convalescent COVID-19.

The genes are TRBV3-1 (or the pseudogene TRBV3-2) and TRBJ2-5; no firm D call. V was shortened by 1 base and J by 5 bases, with 11 bases between the two germline ends. Looked up from germline, CDR1 is LGHDT and CDR2 is YNNKEL (reference sequence). The CDR3 loop spans 14 amino acids. CDR3 coding DNA: TGTGCCAGCAGCCAAGCGCGGTCTGGGGAGACCCAGTACTTC. Protein: CASSQARSGETQYF.

The chain links TRBV4-1 to TRBJ1-3, with 7 bases matching TRBD1. The CDR3 totals 16 residues. Trimming removed 1 base from V and 0 bases from J; junction bases left unmatched: 3. Germline V gene data show CDR1 as MGHRA and CDR2 as YSYEKL. The DNA for the CDR3 is TGCGCCAGCAGCCAAGCGACAGGGATCTCTGGAAACACCATATATTTT. It translates to CASSQATGISGNTIYF.

The chain recombines TRBV9 with TRBJ2-3, with 8 positions matching TRBD2. V lost 0 bases, J lost 0 bases, and 6 bases stayed unmatched. Germline V CDR1 and CDR2: SGDLS, YYNGEE. CDR3 length: 17 amino acids. The CDR3 reads CASSVAPRGGSTDTQYF. The DNA for the CDR3 is TGTGCCAGCAGCGTAGCCCCCCGGGGGGGGAGCACAGATACGCAGTATTTT.

The chain combines TRBV4-1 with TRBJ2-5, with 9 bases matching TRBD2. CDR3 length: 15 amino acids. The germline CDR1 and CDR2 sequences are MGHRA and YSYEKL. The junction had 4 bases not matched to a gene; V was cut back by 0 bases and J by 5 bases. The CDR3 bases are TGCGCCAGCAGCCAAGATGGCGGGGGGGAGGAGACCCAGTACTTC. Amino acid sequence: CASSQDGGGEETQYF.

The J gene is TRBJ2-5, the V gene TRBV5-1; 9 positions agree with TRBD2. Looked up from germline, CDR1 is SGHRS and CDR2 is YFSETQ. The trim removed 3 bases at V and 5 bases at J, leaving 11 bases unmatched. The CDR3 contains 16 residues. The CDR3 coding sequence is TGCGCCAGCAGCTCGACCTCGGGACTAGCCTACGAGACCCAGTACTTC. Residues: CASSSTSGLAYETQYF.

The chain links TRBV29-1 to TRBJ1-1; no definite D call. The V and J ends lost 4 bases and 11 bases respectively, with 11 bases between them. From germline, CDR1 is SQVTM and CDR2 ANQGSEA. The CDR3 has 10 residues. CDR3 nucleotide sequence: TGCAGCGTTGGGGTCTCCGGGGCTTTCTTT. This translates into CSVGVSGAFF. Filled out from reference TRBV29-1 and TRBJ1-1, the complete variable domain reads SAVISQKPSRDICQRGTSLTIQCQVDSQVTMMFWYRQQPGQSLTLIATANQGSEATYESGFVIDKFPISRPNLTFSTLTVSNMSPEDSSIYLCSVGVSGAFFGQGTRLTVV.

This chain joins TRBV11-1 and TRBJ2-3, with D unresolved. The V gene's germline CDR1 is SGHAT and CDR2 FQDESV (reference sequence). The CDR3 has 17 residues. Trimming stripped 0 bases from V and 1 base from J, with 14 bases between. CDR3 loop: CASSLAPRSYGTDTQYF. The CDR3 DNA is TGTGCCAGCAGCTTAGCTCCCCGGAGCTATGGCACAGATACGCAGTATTTT.

The chain joins TRBV2 to TRBJ2-2, with D possibly matching TRBD2 (6 bases). The CDR3 consists of 15 residues. V lost 7 bases and J lost 7, with 19 bases in between. Germline CDR1 and CDR2: SNHLY and FYNNEI. The CDR3 sequence: CASTLYHTGGGELFF. CDR3 DNA sequence: TGTGCCAGCACTCTGTACCACACCGGGGGCGGGGAGCTGTTTTTT. Filled out from reference TRBV2 and TRBJ2-2, the complete variable domain reads EPEVTQTPSHQVTQMGQEVILRCVPISNHLYFYWYRQILGQKVEFLVSFYNNEISEKSEIFDDQFSVERPDGSNFTLKIRSTKLEDSAMYFCASTLYHTGGGELFFGEGSRLTVL.

The chain employs TRBV5-4 and TRBJ2-1, with 10 bases aligning to TRBD2. V dropped 1 base and J dropped 7; count of bases not matched to a gene: 5. The CDR3 is made up of 15 amino acids. CDR1 and CDR2 (germline): SGHNT, YYREEE (reference sequence). DNA of the CDR3: TGTGCCAGCAGCTTGAGCGGGGGGGCCCATAATGAGCAGTTCTTC. It codes for CASSLSGGAHNEQFF.

The genes are TRBV11-3 and TRBJ2-3, with a possible D match to TRBD1 (6 bases). The CDR3 is 15 amino acids. Germline V lookup: CDR1 SGHNT, CDR2 YENEEA. The V end lost 5 bases, the J end lost 0 bases, and 12 bases lay between the germline ends. CDR3 nucleotides: TGTGCCAGCAGCCCCCGACAGGAGAGCACAGATACGCAGTATTTT. The encoded protein is CASSPRQESTDTQYF.